The clone carrying this T cell receptor beta chain has more than one count but fewer than ten. This entry is derived from a study of shared T cell receptors in the human thymus. The repertoire was sequenced with immunoSEQ multiplex PCR; TCRdb's copy has only in-frame clones and lacks some. The repertoire has some 700,000 clones, approximately 88% of them found once; the top ten carry 0.008% to 0.011%. Per the germline V gene, CDR1 is KGHSH and CDR2 is LQKENI. The CDR3 is 15 residues long. V was pared by 3 bases and J by 6 bases, with 8 bases of the junction left unmatched. In addition, the sample was reused for a study of human thymus T cells. According to that study: The source of the thymus tissue was resections taken during corrective heart surgery. Seemingly biased V and J gene usage marked thymic and blood repertoires. Unrelated individuals were reported by related research to share highly overlapping thymic repertoires.

Sequencing was carried out using thymocytes. This TCR derives from a boy in the first two years of life with a congenital heart defect. V is TRBV18 and J is TRBJ2-3, with TRBD1 identical over 8 bases. DNA of the CDR3: TGTGCCAGCTCACCCTATGGACAGGGTCCCGATACGCAGTATTTT. It translates to CASSPYGQGPDTQYF.